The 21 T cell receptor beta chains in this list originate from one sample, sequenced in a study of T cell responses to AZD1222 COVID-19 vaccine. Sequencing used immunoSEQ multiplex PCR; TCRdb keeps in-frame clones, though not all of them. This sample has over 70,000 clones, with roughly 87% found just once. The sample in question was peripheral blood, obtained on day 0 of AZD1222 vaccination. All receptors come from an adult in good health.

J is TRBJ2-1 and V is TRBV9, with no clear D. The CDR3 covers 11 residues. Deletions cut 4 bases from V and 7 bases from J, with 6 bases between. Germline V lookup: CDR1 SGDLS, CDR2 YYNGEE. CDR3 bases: TGTGCCAGCAGCTACCGGAATGAGCAGTTCTTC. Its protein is CASSYRNEQFF.

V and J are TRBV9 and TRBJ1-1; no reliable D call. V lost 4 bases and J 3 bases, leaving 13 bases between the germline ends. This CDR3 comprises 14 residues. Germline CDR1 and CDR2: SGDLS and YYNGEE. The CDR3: CASSPLGPDTEAFF. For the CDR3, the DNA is TGTGCCAGCAGCCCCCTAGGACCTGACACTGAAGCTTTCTTT.

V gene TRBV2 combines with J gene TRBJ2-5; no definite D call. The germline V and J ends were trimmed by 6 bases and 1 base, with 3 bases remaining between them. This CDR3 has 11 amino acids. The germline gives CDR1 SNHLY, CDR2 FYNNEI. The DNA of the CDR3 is TGTGCCAGCAGGGGCCAAGAGACCCAGTACTTC. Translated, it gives CASRGQETQYF.

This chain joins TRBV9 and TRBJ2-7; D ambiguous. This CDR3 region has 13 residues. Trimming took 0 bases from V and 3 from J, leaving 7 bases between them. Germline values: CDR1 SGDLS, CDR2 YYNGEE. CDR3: CASSVATNYEQYF. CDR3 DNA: TGTGCCAGCAGCGTAGCCACAAACTACGAGCAGTACTTC. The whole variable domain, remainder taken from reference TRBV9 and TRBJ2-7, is DSGVTQTPKHLITATGQRVTLRCSPRSGDLSVYWYQQSLDQGLQFLIQYYNGEERAKGNILERFSAQQFPDLHSELNLSSLELGDSALYFCASSVATNYEQYFGPGTRLTVT.

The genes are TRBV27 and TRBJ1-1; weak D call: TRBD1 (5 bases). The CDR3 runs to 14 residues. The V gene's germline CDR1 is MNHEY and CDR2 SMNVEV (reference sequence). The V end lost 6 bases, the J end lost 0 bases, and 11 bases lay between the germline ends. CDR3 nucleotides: TGTGCCAGCAGAGGCATGGGGGTGAACACTGAAGCTTTCTTT. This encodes CASRGMGVNTEAFF.

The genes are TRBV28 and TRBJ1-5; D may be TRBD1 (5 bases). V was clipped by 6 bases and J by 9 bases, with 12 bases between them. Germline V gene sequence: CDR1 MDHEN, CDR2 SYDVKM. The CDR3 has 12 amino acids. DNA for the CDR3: TGTGCCAGCAGAACTCAGGGTGCGCCCCAGCATTTT. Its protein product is CASRTQGAPQHF.

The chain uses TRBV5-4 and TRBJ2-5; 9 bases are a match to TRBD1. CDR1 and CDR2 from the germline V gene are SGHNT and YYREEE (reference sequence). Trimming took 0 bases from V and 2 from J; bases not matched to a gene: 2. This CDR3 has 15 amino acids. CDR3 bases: TGTGCCAGCAGCTTGGGTGACAGGGGGCAAGAGACCCAGTACTTC. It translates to CASSLGDRGQETQYF. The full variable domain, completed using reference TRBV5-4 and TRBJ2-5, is ETGVTQSPTHLIKTRGQQVTLRCSSQSGHNTVSWYQQALGQGPQFIFQYYREEENGRGNFPPRFSGLQFPNYSSELNVNALELDDSALYLCASSLGDRGQETQYFGPGTRLLVL.

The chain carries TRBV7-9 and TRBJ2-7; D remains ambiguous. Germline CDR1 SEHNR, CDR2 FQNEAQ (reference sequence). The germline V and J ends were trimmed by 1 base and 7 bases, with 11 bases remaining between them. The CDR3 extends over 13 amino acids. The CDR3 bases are TGTGCCAGCAGCTTAGACACCAGAACTGAGCAGTACTTC. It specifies CASSLDTRTEQYF.

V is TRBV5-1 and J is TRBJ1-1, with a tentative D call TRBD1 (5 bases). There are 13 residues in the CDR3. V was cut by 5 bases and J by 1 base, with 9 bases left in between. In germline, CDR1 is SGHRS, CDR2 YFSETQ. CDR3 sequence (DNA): TGCGCCAGCAGTTCCGGACAGAACACTGAAGCTTTCTTT. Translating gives CASSSGQNTEAFF.

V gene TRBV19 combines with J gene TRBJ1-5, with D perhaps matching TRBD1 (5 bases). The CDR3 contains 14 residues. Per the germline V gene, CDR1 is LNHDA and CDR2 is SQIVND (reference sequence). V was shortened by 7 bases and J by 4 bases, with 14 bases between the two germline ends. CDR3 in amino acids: CASTVGANNQPQHF. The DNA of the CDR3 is TGTGCCAGTACCGTCGGGGCCAATAATCAGCCCCAGCATTTT.

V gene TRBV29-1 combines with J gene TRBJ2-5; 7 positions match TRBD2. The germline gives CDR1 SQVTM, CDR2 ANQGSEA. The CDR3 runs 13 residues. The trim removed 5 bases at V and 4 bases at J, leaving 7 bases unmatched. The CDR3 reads CSVCTSGGETQYF. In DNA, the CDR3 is TGCAGCGTTTGTACTTCGGGAGGAGAGACCCAGTACTTC.

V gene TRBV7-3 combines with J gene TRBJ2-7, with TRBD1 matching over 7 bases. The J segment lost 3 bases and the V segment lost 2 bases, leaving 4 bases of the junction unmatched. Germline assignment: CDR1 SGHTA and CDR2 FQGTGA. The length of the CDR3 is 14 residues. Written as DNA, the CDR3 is TGTGCCAGCAGCTTAGCAGGGGGTCGCTACGAGCAGTACTTC. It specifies CASSLAGGRYEQYF.

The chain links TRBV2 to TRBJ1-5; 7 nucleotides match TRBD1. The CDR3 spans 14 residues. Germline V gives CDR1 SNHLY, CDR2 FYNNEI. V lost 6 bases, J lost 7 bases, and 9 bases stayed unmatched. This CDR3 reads CASRGEGARQPQHF. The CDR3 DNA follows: TGTGCCAGCAGGGGCGAGGGGGCGCGACAGCCCCAGCATTTT.

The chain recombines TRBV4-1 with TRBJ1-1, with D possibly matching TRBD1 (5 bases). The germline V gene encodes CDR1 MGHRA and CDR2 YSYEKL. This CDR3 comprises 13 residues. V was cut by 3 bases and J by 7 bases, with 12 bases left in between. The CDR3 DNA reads TGCGCCAGCAGCCAGAGACAGTTTGATGAAGCTTTCTTT. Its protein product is CASSQRQFDEAFF.

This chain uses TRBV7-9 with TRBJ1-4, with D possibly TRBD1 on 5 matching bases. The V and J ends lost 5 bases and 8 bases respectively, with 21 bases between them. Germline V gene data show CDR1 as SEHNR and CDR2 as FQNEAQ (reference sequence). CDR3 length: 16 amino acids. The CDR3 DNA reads TGTGCCAGCAGCCCAACTCGGGGGATAGTTGGGGAAAAACTGTTTTTT. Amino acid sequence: CASSPTRGIVGEKLFF. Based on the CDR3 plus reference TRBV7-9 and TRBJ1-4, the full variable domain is DTGVSQNPRHKITKRGQNVTFRCDPISEHNRLYWYRQTLGQGPEFLTYFQNEAQLEKSRLLSDRFSAERPKGSFSTLEIQRTEQGDSAMYLCASSPTRGIVGEKLFFGSGTQLSVL.

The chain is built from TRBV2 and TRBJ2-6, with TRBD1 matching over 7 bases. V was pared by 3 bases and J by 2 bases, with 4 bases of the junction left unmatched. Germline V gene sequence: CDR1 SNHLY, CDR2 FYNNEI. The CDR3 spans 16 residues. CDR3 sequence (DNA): TGTGCCAGCAGTGATCGAGGGGGCCCTGGGGCCAACGTCCTGACTTTC. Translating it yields CASSDRGGPGANVLTF.

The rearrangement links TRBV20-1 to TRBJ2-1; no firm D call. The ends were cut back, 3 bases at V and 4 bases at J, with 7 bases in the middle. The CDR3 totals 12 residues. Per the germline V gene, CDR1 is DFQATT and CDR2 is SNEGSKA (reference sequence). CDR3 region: CSASAEYNEQFF. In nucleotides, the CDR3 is TGCAGTGCTAGTGCGGAGTACAATGAGCAGTTCTTC.

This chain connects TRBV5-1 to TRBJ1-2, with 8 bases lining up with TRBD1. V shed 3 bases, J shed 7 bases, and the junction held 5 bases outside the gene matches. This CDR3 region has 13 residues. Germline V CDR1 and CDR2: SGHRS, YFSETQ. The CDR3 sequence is CASSWGTGSGYTF. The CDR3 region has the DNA TGCGCCAGCAGCTGGGGGACAGGATCTGGCTACACCTTC.

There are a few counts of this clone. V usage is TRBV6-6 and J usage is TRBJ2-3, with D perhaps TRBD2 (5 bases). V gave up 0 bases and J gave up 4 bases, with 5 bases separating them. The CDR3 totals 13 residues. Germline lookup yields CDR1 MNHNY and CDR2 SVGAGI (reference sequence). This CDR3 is CASSYSGADTQYF. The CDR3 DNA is TGTGCCAGCAGTTACTCGGGAGCAGATACGCAGTATTTT.

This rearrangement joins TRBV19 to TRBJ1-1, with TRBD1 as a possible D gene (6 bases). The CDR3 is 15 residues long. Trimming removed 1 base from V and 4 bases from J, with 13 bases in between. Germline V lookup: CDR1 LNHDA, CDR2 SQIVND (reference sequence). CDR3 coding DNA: TGTGCCAGTAGTATAGGCTCCCGGGGGCCCACTGAAGCTTTCTTT. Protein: CASSIGSRGPTEAFF.

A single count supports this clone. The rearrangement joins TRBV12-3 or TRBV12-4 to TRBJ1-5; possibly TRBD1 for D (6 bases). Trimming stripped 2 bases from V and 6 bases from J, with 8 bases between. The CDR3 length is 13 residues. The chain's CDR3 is CASSLKGGQPQHF. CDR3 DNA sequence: TGTGCCAGCAGTTTAAAGGGGGGTCAGCCCCAGCATTTT.